The 22 T cell receptor beta chains below were found in one sample sequenced in a study. TCRdb called the RT-PCR reads again in MiXCR, with one record for every CDR3 protein. The sample lists more than 600,000 distinct CDR3 sequences; about 14% were seen once. The sample was memory CD4+ T cells from blood. All receptors derive from a female donor in good health, serving as a healthy control.

V and J are TRBV30 and TRBJ2-2, with 9 positions matching TRBD2. CDR3 length equals 15 residues. With V trimmed by 6 bases and J by 2 bases, 7 bases remained unmatched. Germline-derived CDR1 and CDR2 are GTSNPN and SVGIG (reference sequence). The CDR3 protein is CACQTSGLNTGELFF. The CDR3 nucleotides read TGTGCCTGCCAGACTAGCGGCTTAAACACCGGGGAGCTGTTTTTT. The full variable domain, with the rest looked up from reference TRBV30 and TRBJ2-2, is SQTIHQWPATLVQPVGSPLSLECTVEGTSNPNLYWYRQAAGRGLQLLFYSVGIGQISSEVPQNLSASRPQDRQFILSSKKLLLSDSGFYLCACQTSGLNTGELFFGEGSRLTVL.

This clonotype was observed a handful of times. An end of the junction does not agree with germline; a read error may underlie this. J is TRBJ1-1 and V is TRBV6-5; D remains unclear. The CDR3 length is 13 residues. Germline CDR1 is MNHEY and CDR2 is SVGAGI. This chain's CDR3 is CASRETQNTEASF. CDR3 DNA: TGTGCCAGCAGGGAGACCCAGAACACTGAAGCTTCCTTT.

This clonotype has only a few counts. At one end, the junction sequence differs from germline, possibly due to a read error. This chain connects TRBV6-2 or TRBV6-3 to TRBJ2-3; no clear D gene. Germline lookup yields CDR1 MNHEY and CDR2 SVGEGT. This CDR3 contains 15 residues. The CDR3 protein is CASSYGSFGTATQYF. Here the CDR3 DNA reads TGTGCCAGCAGTTACGGTAGTTTCGGAACAGCTACGCAGTATTTT.

Worth noting for this clonotype: Here the CDR3 omits its conserved ending phenylalanine or tryptophan, so a read error is the likely source. The V gene is TRBV7-2, the J gene TRBJ2-1; 15 nucleotides match TRBD2. The CDR3 consists of 15 residues. Germline V gives CDR1 SGHTA, CDR2 FQGNSA. The J segment lost 7 bases and the V segment lost 5 bases, leaving 3 bases of the junction unmatched. CDR3 DNA: TGTGCCAGCAGCAATGGACTAGCGGGGGGGAATGAGCAGTTCTTG. Protein product: CASSNGLAGGNEQFL.

This clonotype has only a few counts. This chain joins TRBV30 and TRBJ1-4; D remains ambiguous. Germline loops: CDR1 GTSNPN, CDR2 SVGIG (reference sequence). The CDR3 loop spans 13 amino acids. Trimming removed 3 bases at V and 7 bases at J, with 12 bases between. CDR3 nucleotide sequence: TGTGCCTGGAGCGGTGGGGTGGGTGAAAAACTGTTTTTT. Its translation is CAWSGGVGEKLFF.

The CDR3 spells CASSYQSFLAGEEQFF. The CDR3 DNA reads as TGCGCCAGCAGTTACCAATCGTTTTTAGCGGGAGAGGAGCAGTTCTTC. The V gene is TRBV5-1, the J gene TRBJ2-1; 9 nucleotides match TRBD2. The CDR3 is made up of 16 amino acids. The V segment lost 5 bases and the J segment 10 bases; nucleotides outside the gene matches: 16. Germline lookup yields CDR1 SGHRS and CDR2 YFSETQ. The full variable domain, rest sourced from reference TRBV5-1 and TRBJ2-1, is KAGVTQTPRYLIKTRGQQVTLSCSPISGHRSVSWYQQTPGQGLQFLFEYFSETQRNKGNFPGRFSGRQFSNSRSEMNVSTLELGDSALYLCASSYQSFLAGEEQFFGPGTRLTVL.

V usage is TRBV7-2 and J usage is TRBJ2-2, with TRBD2 identical over 7 bases. The CDR3 is 14 residues long. Germline trimming cut 1 base from V and 7 bases from J; bases unmatched to any gene: 3. Germline V gives CDR1 SGHTA, CDR2 FQGNSA. CDR3 loop: CASSLVGEGGELFF. The CDR3 region has the DNA TGTGCCAGCAGCTTAGTAGGGGAGGGCGGGGAGCTGTTTTTT.

The table lists this clonotype with a few counts. This chain connects TRBV3-1 to TRBJ1-1; D unclear. Trimming took off 2 bases at V and 10 bases at J, with 11 bases between the two ends. The germline V gene has CDR1 LGHDT and CDR2 YNNKEL (reference sequence). The CDR3 contains 12 residues. The CDR3 loop is CASSQRDFSAFF. The CDR3 coding sequence is TGTGCCAGCAGCCAAAGGGATTTCTCAGCTTTCTTT.

There are many counts of this clonotype. V is TRBV29-1 and J is TRBJ1-2; the D gene is possibly TRBD1 (6 bases). Germline CDR1 reads SQVTM; CDR2 reads ANQGSEA. The CDR3 extends over 13 amino acids. V dropped 4 bases and J dropped 4 bases, with 13 bases sitting between them. The CDR3 spells CSVAGGPSYGYTF. The CDR3 nucleotides are TGCAGCGTTGCGGGGGGGCCTAGCTATGGCTACACCTTC.

This clonotype was counted ten times or more. The chain couples TRBV5-1 to TRBJ1-3; D is undetermined. The CDR3 covers 14 residues. V was cut by 5 bases and J by 0 bases, with 9 bases left in between. CDR1 is SGHRS, CDR2 YFSETQ, per germline. In nucleotides, the CDR3 is TGCGCCAGCAGATTACCGGACTCTGGAAACACCATATATTTT. Translated: CASRLPDSGNTIYF. The full variable domain, rest sourced from reference TRBV5-1 and TRBJ1-3, is KAGVTQTPRYLIKTRGQQVTLSCSPISGHRSVSWYQQTPGQGLQFLFEYFSETQRNKGNFPGRFSGRQFSNSRSEMNVSTLELGDSALYLCASRLPDSGNTIYFGEGSWLTVV.

In its sample, this clonotype was seen many times. The rearrangement uses TRBV6-4 and TRBJ2-1; 14 bases agree with TRBD2. This CDR3 has 15 residues. V was pared by 6 bases and J by 7 bases, with 5 bases of the junction left unmatched. CDR1 and CDR2 (germline): MRHNA, SNTAGT. The CDR3, as DNA: TGTGCCAGCAGCGCGACTAGCGGGAGGGCGAATGAGCAGTTCTTC. Translating gives CASSATSGRANEQFF.

V gene TRBV28 combines with J gene TRBJ1-5; D is perhaps TRBD1 (5 bases). The CDR3 sequence is 14 residues long. Germline loops: CDR1 MDHEN, CDR2 SYDVKM. V lost 5 bases and J lost 1, with 9 bases in between. In nucleotides, the CDR3 is TGTGCCAGCAGTCCCGACAGAAGCAATCAGCCCCAGCATTTT. Amino acid sequence: CASSPDRSNQPQHF.

This clonotype has a count of ten or more. The chain carries TRBV20-1 and TRBJ1-1; a possible D gene is TRBD1 (5 bases). This CDR3 spans 14 amino acids. V shed 0 bases and J shed 2 bases, with 10 bases lying between them. Per germline, CDR1 DFQATT and CDR2 SNEGSKA (reference sequence). The CDR3 DNA sequence: TGCAGTGCTAGAGACAGGGTAGTAAACACTGAAGCTTTCTTT. Translated, it gives CSARDRVVNTEAFF.

This clonotype was seen at least ten times. The V and J genes are TRBV9 and TRBJ2-1, with 8 bases fitting TRBD2. Germline CDR1 and CDR2: SGDLS and YYNGEE. CDR3 length: 14 amino acids. V lost 2 bases and J lost 4; bases outside the gene matches: 2. The CDR3 bases are TGTGCCAGCAGCGTTAGCGGGGTATACAATGAGCAGTTCTTC. As protein: CASSVSGVYNEQFF.

The gene calls are TRBV18 and TRBJ2-6; D is unresolved. Germline V gene sequence: CDR1 KGHSH, CDR2 LQKENI. V was trimmed by 2 bases and J by 1 base, leaving 12 bases between them. The CDR3 is made up of 17 amino acids. CDR3 DNA sequence: TGTGCCAGCTCACCAATGGTACCACCGTCTGGGGCCAACGTCCTGACTTTC. Translating it yields CASSPMVPPSGANVLTF. Complete variable domain (other parts from reference TRBV18 and TRBJ2-6): NAGVMQNPRHLVRRRGQEARLRCSPMKGHSHVYWYRQLPEEGLKFMVYLQKENIIDESGMPKERFSAEFPKEGPSILRIQQVVRGDSAAYFCASSPMVPPSGANVLTFGAGSRLTVL.

This clonotype was observed a few times. The CDR3 bases are TGTGCCATCAGTTCAAGGGGACCCGATGAGCAGTTCTTC. This translates into CAISSRGPDEQFF. The chain couples TRBV10-3 to TRBJ2-1; D could derive from TRBD1 or TRBD2 (5 bases each). Germline values: CDR1 ENHRY, CDR2 SYGVKD. This CDR3 comprises 13 residues. The ends were cut back, 5 bases at V and 8 bases at J, with 13 bases in the middle.

This clonotype was detected ten times or more. The chain recombines TRBV6-5 with TRBJ2-7; tentative D call: TRBD1 (6 bases). V was clipped by 4 bases and J by 6 bases, with 10 bases between them. This CDR3 comprises 12 residues. CDR1 is MNHEY, CDR2 SVGAGI, per germline. CDR3 bases: TGTGCCAGCAGTTCCACAGGGTCCGAGCAGTACTTC. Protein product: CASSSTGSEQYF.

This clonotype was seen a few times. The V and J genes are TRBV7-9 and TRBJ2-1; D unclear. With 2 bases removed from V and 5 bases from J, the gap between germline ends came to 16 bases. The germline V gene encodes CDR1 SEHNR and CDR2 FQNEAQ (reference sequence). The CDR3 is 16 amino acids. Here the CDR3 reads CASSLKLPPRDNEQFF. The CDR3, as DNA: TGTGCCAGCAGCTTAAAGCTTCCCCCCCGAGACAATGAGCAGTTCTTC.

The chain uses TRBV3-1 and TRBJ1-1, with 8 bases fitting TRBD1. The CDR3 is 13 residues long. Per the germline V gene, CDR1 is LGHDT and CDR2 is YNNKEL (reference sequence). J gave up 7 bases and V 2 bases, and 3 bases lay outside the gene matches. This chain's CDR3 is CASSQTGTGEAFF. The CDR3 DNA sequence: TGTGCCAGCAGCCAAACTGGGACAGGTGAAGCTTTCTTT.

This clonotype was seen a few times. The rearrangement uses TRBV11-2 and TRBJ2-1; possibly TRBD2 for D (6 bases). CDR1 is SGHAT, CDR2 FQNNGV, per germline. With 1 base removed from V and 8 bases from J, the gap between germline ends came to 15 bases. This CDR3 is 15 amino acids long. Written as DNA, the CDR3 is TGTGCCAGCAGCTTAGGGCTAGCGAGGGACTATGAGCAGTTCTTC. Translation gives CASSLGLARDYEQFF.

This clonotype appeared a few times. V and J are TRBV6-6 and TRBJ2-3; 7 bases agree with TRBD1. The germline CDR1 and CDR2 sequences are MNHNY and SVGAGI (reference sequence). J gave up 5 bases and V 0 bases, and 11 bases lay outside the gene matches. The CDR3 totals 17 residues. For the CDR3, the DNA is TGTGCCAGCAGTTACTCGAGTTTATACAGGGGTCAAGATACGCAGTATTTT. It codes for CASSYSSLYRGQDTQYF.

The rearrangement joins TRBV20-1 to TRBJ2-1, with 15 positions matching TRBD2. Germline V gene sequence: CDR1 DFQATT, CDR2 SNEGSKA (reference sequence). Unmatched junction bases numbered 9, after V lost 6 bases and J lost 0 bases. CDR3 length: 18 residues. CDR3 residues: CSAPGLAGGKSSYNEQFF. The CDR3 DNA sequence: TGCAGTGCCCCGGGACTAGCGGGAGGCAAGAGCTCCTACAATGAGCAGTTCTTC.